This entry lists 4 T cell receptor beta chains sequenced from one sample in a study of T cells after yellow fever vaccination. TCRdb reprocessed the 5' RACE reads with MiXCR, giving one entry per CDR3 protein. The repertoire has around 250,000 distinct CDR3 sequences, about 5.2% of them found once; the top ten carry roughly 3.3%. The input for sequencing was CD4+ T cells sorted from PBMCs, taken on the day of the yellow fever booster vaccination. These receptors came from a man between 18 and 29 years old who received the YFV17D yellow fever vaccine.

This clonotype was observed a handful of times. The CDR3 DNA sequence: TGTGCCAGCGGCAGGGACAGGGTATGGAATGAGCAGTTCTTC. It specifies CASGRDRVWNEQFF. V is TRBV27 and J is TRBJ2-1; 9 bases align to TRBD1. The CDR3 loop spans 14 amino acids. The junction had 9 bases not matched to a gene; V was cut back by 8 bases and J by 7 bases. The V gene's germline CDR1 is MNHEY and CDR2 SMNVEV (reference sequence).

The rearrangement links TRBV2 to TRBJ2-1, with a tentative D call TRBD2 (5 bases). Trimming stripped 8 bases from V and 5 bases from J, with 16 bases between. The germline V gene encodes CDR1 SNHLY and CDR2 FYNNEI. CDR3 length equals 14 residues. The CDR3 here is CASSGSSANNEQFF. The DNA of the CDR3 is TGTGCCAGCTCGGGGAGTTCGGCCAACAATGAGCAGTTCTTC. Complete variable domain (other parts from reference TRBV2 and TRBJ2-1): EPEVTQTPSHQVTQMGQEVILRCVPISNHLYFYWYRQILGQKVEFLVSFYNNEISEKSEIFDDQFSVERPDGSNFTLKIRSTKLEDSAMYFCASSGSSANNEQFFGPGTRLTVL.

The genes are TRBV6-5 and TRBJ2-1; either TRBD1 or TRBD2 may fit D (5 bases each). The CDR3 runs to 13 residues. Germline V gives CDR1 MNHEY, CDR2 SVGAGI. V was clipped by 7 bases and J by 5 bases, with 12 bases between them. CDR3 sequence (DNA): TGTGCCAGCACTGTAGGGGAGAACAATGAGCAGTTCTTC. This encodes CASTVGENNEQFF.

This chain links TRBV6-2 or TRBV6-3 with TRBJ2-2; 13 positions match TRBD2. V dropped 2 bases and J dropped 2; count of bases not matched to a gene: 8. Germline assignment: CDR1 MNHEY and CDR2 SVGEGT. CDR3 length: 19 residues. CDR3: CASSYETSGGSGNTGELFF. CDR3 in DNA: TGTGCCAGCAGTTACGAGACTAGCGGGGGGTCAGGAAACACCGGGGAGCTGTTTTTT.